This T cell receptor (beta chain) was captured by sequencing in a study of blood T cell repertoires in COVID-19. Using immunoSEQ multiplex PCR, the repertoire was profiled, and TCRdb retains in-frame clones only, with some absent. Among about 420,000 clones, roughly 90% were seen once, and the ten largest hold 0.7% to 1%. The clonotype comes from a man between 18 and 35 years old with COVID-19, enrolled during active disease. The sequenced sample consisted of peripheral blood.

The CDR3 region has the DNA TGTGCCAGCAGTGAGTTTTTGCAGGGAAACACCATATATTTT. Translation: CASSEFLQGNTIYF. This chain joins TRBV2 and TRBJ1-3; D remains unclear. This CDR3 has 14 amino acids. Trimming took 3 bases from V and 4 from J, leaving 10 bases between them. Per the germline V gene, CDR1 is SNHLY and CDR2 is FYNNEI.